Described below is a single T cell receptor (beta chain) sequence and its context. Original processing methods: By means of reference gene primer amplification, nucleated cell counts were estimated. Clones were sequenced by immunoSEQ multiplex PCR, and TCRdb holds only the in-frame ones, with some missing. V, J and clone size are those of that table, while D and trimming were read from the DNA. Seen here are a few hundred thousand clones, almost 85% observed once, and the top ten hold roughly 7.8%. These data come from a study of blood T cell repertoires in COVID-19. The CDR3 covers 16 residues. Germline V gene data show CDR1 as SGHRS and CDR2 as YFSETQ. V lost 3 bases, J lost 2 bases, and 16 bases lay in between.

The chain uses TRBV5-1 and TRBJ2-3, with D perhaps TRBD2 (6 bases). The sequence derives from a human donor in a cohort sampled during active COVID-19. The sequenced sample was peripheral blood. CDR3 DNA: TGCGCCAGCAGCTACGGGACTCAGGGACCCACAGATACGCAGTATTTT. Translation gives CASSYGTQGPTDTQYF.